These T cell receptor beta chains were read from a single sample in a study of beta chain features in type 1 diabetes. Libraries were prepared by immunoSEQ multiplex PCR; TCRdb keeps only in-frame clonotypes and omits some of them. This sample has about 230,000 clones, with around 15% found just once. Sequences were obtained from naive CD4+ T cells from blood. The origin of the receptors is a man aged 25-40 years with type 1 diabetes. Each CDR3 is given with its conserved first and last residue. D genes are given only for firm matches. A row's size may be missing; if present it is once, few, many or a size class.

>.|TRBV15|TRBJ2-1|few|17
CATSRGTVRGKDNEQFF
TGTGCCACCAGCAGAGGTACGGTAAGAGGGAAGGACAATGAGCAGTTCTTC
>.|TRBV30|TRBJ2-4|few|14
CAWTSSLAKNIQYF
TGTGCCTGGACTAGCAGCTTAGCCAAAAACATTCAGTACTTC
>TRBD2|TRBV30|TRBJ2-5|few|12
CACQTSGETQYF
TGTGCCTGTCAGACTAGCGGAGAGACCCAGTACTTC
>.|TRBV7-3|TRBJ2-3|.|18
CASSLNPTAWVDTDTQYF
TGTGCCAGCAGCTTAAATCCGACCGCTTGGGTCGACACAGATACGCAGTATTTT
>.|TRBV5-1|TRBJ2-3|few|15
CASSLLDASTDTQYF
TGCGCCAGCAGCTTACTGGATGCTAGCACAGATACGCAGTATTTT
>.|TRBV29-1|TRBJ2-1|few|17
CSATVSPGLSRPNEQFF
TGCAGCGCTACAGTAAGCCCGGGACTTTCAAGGCCCAATGAGCAGTTCTTC
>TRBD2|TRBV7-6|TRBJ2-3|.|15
CASSTGLAGVDTQYF
TGTGCCAGCAGCACGGGACTAGCGGGAGTAGATACGCAGTATTTT
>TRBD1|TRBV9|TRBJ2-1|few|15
CASSVPTGAHNEQFF
TGTGCCAGCAGCGTGCCGACAGGGGCCCACAATGAGCAGTTCTTC
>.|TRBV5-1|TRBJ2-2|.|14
CASSLTDNTGELFF
TGCGCCAGCAGCTTGACAGACAACACCGGGGAGCTGTTTTTT
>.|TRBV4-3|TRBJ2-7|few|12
CASSRLFGEQYF
TGCGCCAGCAGCCGTCTATTCGGCGAGCAGTACTTC
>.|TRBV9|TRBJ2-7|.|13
CASSEDGRGAPKF
TGTGCCAGCAGCGAGGACGGCAGGGGGGCCCCCAAATTC
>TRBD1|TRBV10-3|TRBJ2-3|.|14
CAITVDRGTDTQYF
TGTGCCATCACCGTAGACAGGGGCACAGATACGCAGTATTTT
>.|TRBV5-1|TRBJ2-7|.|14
CASSFGRAGYEQYF
TGCGCCAGCAGCTTTGGTAGGGCCGGGTACGAGCAGTACTTC
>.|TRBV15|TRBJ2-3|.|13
CATSRDPTDTQYF
TGTGCCACCAGCAGAGATCCGACAGATACGCAGTATTTT
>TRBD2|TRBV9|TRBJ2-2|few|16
CASSFGLAGTDGELFF
TGTGCCAGCAGCTTTGGACTAGCGGGAACGGACGGGGAGCTGTTTTTT
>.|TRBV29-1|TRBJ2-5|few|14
CSVEERSYQETQYF
TGCAGCGTTGAAGAAAGGTCCTACCAAGAGACCCAGTACTTC
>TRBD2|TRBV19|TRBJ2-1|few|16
CASSMLAGGPLNEQFF
TGTGCCAGTAGTATGTTAGCGGGAGGGCCCTTGAATGAGCAGTTCTTC
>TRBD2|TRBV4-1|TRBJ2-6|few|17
CASRFAGALSGANVLTF
TGCGCCAGCAGGTTCGCGGGAGCGCTCTCTGGGGCCAACGTCCTGACTTTC
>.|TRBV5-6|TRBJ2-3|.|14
CASSTAASTDTQYF
TGTGCCAGCAGCACCGCGGCTAGCACAGATACGCAGTATTTT
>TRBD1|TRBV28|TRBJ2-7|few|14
CASSLTGAVYEQYF
TGTGCCAGCAGCCTGACAGGGGCCGTCTACGAGCAGTACTTC
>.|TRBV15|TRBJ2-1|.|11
CATALHNEQFF
TGTGCCACCGCGCTCCACAATGAGCAGTTCTTC
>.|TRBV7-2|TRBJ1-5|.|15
CASSERASFIAPQHF
TGTGCCAGCTCGGAACGCGCGAGTTTCATCGCGCCCCAGCATTTT
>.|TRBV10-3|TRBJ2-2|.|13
CAISDYGAGELFF
TGTGCCATCAGTGATTACGGGGCCGGGGAGCTGTTTTTT
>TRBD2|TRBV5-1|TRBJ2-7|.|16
CASSSPTSGSVYEQYF
TGCGCCAGCAGCTCCCCGACTAGCGGGAGTGTCTACGAGCAGTACTTC
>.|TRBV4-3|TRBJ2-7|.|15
CASSQDPLSSGEQYF
TGCGCCAGCAGCCAAGATCCCCTGTCTTCGGGGGAGCAGTACTTC
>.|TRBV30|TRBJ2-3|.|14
CAWSRTSSTDTQYF
TGTGCCTGGAGTAGGACCAGTAGCACAGATACGCAGTATTTT
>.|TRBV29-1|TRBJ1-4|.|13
CSVGTGGREKLFF
TGCAGCGTTGGAACAGGCGGGAGGGAAAAACTGTTTTTT
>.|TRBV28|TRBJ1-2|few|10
CASSGIGYTF
TGTGCCAGCAGTGGGATAGGCTACACCTTC
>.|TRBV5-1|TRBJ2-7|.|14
CASSYLSGSSEQYF
TGCGCCAGCAGCTACCTTTCCGGCAGTTCCGAGCAGTACTTC